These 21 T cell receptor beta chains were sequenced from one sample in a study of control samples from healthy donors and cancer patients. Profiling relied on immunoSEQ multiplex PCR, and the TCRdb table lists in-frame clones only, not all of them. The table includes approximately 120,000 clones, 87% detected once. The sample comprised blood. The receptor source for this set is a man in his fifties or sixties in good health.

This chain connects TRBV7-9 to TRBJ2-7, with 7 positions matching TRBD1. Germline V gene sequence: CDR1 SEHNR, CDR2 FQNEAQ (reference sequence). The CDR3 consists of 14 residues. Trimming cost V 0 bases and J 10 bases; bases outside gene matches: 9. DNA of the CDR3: TGTGCCAGCAGCTTAGCGGGGGACAGTCACGGACAGTACTTC. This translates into CASSLAGDSHGQYF.

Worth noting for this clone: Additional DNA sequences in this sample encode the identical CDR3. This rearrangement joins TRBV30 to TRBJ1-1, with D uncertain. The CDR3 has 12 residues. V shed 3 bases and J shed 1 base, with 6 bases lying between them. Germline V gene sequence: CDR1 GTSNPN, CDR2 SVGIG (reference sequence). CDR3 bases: TGTGCCTGGAGCCCAGGGAACACTGAAGCTTTCTTT. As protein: CAWSPGNTEAFF.

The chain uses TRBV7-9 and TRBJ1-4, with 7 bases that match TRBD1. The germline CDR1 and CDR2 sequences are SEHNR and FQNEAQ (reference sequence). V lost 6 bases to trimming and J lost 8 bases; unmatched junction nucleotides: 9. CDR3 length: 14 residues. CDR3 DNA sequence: TGTGCCAGCAGACAACAGGGGAGTGGCGAAAAACTGTTTTTT. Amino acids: CASRQQGSGEKLFF.

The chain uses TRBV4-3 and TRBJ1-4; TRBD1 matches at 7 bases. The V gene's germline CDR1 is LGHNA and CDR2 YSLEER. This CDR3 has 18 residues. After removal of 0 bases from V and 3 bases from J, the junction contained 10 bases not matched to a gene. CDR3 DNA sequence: TGCGCCAGCAGCCAAGAGATGCTCGTAGGGACAGCTAATGAAAAACTGTTTTTT. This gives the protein CASSQEMLVGTANEKLFF.

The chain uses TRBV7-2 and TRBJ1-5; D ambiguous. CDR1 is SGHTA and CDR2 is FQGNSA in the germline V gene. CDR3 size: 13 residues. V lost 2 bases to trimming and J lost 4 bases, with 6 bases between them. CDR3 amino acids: CASSLLDNQPQHF. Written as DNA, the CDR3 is TGTGCCAGCAGCTTATTGGATAATCAGCCCCAGCATTTT.

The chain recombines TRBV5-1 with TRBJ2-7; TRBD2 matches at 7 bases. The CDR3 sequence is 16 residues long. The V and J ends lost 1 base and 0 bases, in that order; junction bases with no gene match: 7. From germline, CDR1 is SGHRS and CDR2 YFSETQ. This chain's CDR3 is CASSLLGGPPSYEQYF. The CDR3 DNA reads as TGCGCCAGCAGCTTGCTGGGAGGGCCCCCCTCCTACGAGCAGTACTTC.

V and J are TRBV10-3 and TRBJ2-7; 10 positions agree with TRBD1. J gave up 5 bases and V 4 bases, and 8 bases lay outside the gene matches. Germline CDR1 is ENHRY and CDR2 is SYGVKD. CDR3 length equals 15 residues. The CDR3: CAISALGQGENEQYF. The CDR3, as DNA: TGTGCCATCAGTGCTTTAGGACAGGGGGAAAACGAGCAGTACTTC.

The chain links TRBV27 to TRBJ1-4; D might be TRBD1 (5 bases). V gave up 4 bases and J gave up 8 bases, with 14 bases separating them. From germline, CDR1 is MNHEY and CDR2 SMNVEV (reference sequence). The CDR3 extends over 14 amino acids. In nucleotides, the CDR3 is TGTGCCAGCAGTTACGGGACCCGTTTGGAAAAACTGTTTTTT. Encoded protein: CASSYGTRLEKLFF.

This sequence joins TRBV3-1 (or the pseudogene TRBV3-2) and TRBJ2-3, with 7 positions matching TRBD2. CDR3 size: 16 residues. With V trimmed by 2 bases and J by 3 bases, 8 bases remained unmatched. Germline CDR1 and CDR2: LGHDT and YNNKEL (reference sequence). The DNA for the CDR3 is TGTGCCAGCAGCCAACAACTCGGCGGGGGAACAGATACGCAGTATTTT. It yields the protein CASSQQLGGGTDTQYF.

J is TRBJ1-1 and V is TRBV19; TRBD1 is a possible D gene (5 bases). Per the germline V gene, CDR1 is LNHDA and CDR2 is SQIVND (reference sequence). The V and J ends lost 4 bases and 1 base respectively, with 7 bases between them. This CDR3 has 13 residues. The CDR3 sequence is CASSTGQNTEAFF. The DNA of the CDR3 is TGTGCCAGTAGTACTGGACAGAACACTGAAGCTTTCTTT.

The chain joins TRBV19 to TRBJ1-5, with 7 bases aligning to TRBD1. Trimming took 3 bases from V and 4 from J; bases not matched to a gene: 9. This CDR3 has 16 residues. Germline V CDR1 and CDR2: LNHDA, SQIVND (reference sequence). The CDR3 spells CASSIPGGIWNQPQHF. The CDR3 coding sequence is TGTGCCAGTAGTATCCCAGGGGGAATTTGGAATCAGCCCCAGCATTTT.

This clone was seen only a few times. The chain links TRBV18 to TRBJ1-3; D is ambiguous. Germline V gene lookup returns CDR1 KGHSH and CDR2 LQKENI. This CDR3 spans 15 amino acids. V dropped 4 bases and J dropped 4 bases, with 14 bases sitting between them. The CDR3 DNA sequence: TGTGCCAGCTCACTCCCCCCACGGACGGGAAACACCATATATTTT. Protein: CASSLPPRTGNTIYF.

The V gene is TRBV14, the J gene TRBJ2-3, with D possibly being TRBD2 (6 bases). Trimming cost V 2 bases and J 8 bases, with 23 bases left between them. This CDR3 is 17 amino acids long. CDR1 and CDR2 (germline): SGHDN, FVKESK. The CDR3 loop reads CASSQHRDFTSQGTQYF. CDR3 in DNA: TGTGCCAGCAGCCAACATCGGGACTTCACCAGCCAGGGTACGCAGTATTTT.

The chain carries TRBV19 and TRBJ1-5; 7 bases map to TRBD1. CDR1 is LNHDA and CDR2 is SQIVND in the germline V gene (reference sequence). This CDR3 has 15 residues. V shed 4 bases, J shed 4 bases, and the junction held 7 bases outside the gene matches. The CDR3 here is CASSTTGVGNQPQHF. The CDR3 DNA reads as TGTGCCAGTAGTACTACAGGGGTGGGTAATCAGCCCCAGCATTTT.

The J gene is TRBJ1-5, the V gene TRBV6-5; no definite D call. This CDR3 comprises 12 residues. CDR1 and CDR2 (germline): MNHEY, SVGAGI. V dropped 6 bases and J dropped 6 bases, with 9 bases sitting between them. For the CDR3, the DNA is TGTGCCAGCAGCCTAGATATTCAGCCCCAGCATTTT. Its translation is CASSLDIQPQHF.

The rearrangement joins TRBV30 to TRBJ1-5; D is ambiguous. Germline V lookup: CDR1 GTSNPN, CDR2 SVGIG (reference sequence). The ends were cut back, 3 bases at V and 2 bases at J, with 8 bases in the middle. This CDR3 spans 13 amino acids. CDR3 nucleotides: TGTGCCTGGAGCGTCGGAGGCAATCAGCCCCAGCATTTT. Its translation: CAWSVGGNQPQHF.

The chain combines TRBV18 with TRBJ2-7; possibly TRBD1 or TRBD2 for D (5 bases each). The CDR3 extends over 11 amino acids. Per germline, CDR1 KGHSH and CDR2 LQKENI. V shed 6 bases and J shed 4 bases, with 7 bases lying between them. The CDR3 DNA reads TGTGCCAGCTCGGGACGATACGAGCAGTACTTC. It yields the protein CASSGRYEQYF.

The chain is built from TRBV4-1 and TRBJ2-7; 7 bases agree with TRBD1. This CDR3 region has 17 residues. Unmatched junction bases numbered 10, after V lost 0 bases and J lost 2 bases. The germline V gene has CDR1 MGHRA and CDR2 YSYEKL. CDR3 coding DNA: TGCGCCAGCAGCCAAGATCGACAGGGAGAGGGGACCTACGAGCAGTACTTC. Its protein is CASSQDRQGEGTYEQYF.

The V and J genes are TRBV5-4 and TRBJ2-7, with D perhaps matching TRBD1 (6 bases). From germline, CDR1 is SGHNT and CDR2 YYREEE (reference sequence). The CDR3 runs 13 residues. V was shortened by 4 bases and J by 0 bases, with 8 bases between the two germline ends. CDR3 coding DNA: TGTGCCAGCAGCAAGGGGGACTCCTACGAGCAGTACTTC. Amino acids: CASSKGDSYEQYF.

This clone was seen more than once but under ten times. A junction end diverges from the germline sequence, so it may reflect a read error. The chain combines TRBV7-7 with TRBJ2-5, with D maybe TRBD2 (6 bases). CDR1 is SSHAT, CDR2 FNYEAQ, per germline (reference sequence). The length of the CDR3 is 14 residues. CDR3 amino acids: CASSLLGTSETQYF. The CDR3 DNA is TGTGCTAGCAGCTTACTTGGGACTTCAGAGACCCAGTACTTC.

Here the CDR3 reads CASSFRGSLNTEAFF. The CDR3 DNA sequence: TGTGCCAGCAGCTTTAGAGGGAGCTTGAACACTGAAGCTTTCTTT. The rearrangement links TRBV5-5 to TRBJ1-1; D uncertain. The germline V gene has CDR1 SGHKS and CDR2 YYEKEE (reference sequence). Trimming removed 2 bases at V and 0 bases at J, with 11 bases between. The CDR3 extends over 15 amino acids. The full variable domain, in which reference TRBV5-5 and TRBJ1-1 provide the parts outside the CDR3, is DAGVTQSPTHLIKTRGQQVTLRCSPISGHKSVSWYQQVLGQGPQFIFQYYEKEERGRGNFPDRFSARQFPNYSSELNVNALLLGDSALYLCASSFRGSLNTEAFFGQGTRLTVV.